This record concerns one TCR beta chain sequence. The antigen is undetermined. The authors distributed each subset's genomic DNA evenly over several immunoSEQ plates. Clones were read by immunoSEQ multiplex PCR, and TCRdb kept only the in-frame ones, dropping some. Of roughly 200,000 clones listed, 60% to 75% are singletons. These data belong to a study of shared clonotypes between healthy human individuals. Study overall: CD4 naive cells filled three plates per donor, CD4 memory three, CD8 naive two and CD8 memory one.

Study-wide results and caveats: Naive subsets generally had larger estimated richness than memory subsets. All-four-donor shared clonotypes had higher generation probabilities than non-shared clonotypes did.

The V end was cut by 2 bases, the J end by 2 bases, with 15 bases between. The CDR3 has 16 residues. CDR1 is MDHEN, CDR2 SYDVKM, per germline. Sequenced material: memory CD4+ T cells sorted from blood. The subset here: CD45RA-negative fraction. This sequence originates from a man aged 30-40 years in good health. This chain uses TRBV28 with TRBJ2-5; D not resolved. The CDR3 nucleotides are TGTGCCAGCAGTTTAGGGTTAGTGGTCGGGCAAGAGACCCAGTACTTC. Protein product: CASSLGLVVGQETQYF.